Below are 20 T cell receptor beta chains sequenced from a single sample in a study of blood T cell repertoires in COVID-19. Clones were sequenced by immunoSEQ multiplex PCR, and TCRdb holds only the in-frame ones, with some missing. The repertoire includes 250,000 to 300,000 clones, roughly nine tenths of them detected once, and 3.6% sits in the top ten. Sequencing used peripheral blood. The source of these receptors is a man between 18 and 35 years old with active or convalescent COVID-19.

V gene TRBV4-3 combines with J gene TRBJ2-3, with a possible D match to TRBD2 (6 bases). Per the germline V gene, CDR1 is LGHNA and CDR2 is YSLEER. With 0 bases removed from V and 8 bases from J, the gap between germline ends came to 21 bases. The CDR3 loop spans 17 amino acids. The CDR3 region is CASSQELAVTRIGTQYF. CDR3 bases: TGCGCCAGCAGCCAAGAACTAGCAGTGACCCGGATCGGTACGCAGTATTTT.

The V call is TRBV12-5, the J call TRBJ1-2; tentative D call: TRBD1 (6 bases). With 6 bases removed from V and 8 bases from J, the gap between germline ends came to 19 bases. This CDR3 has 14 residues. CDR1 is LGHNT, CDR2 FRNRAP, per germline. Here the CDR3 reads CASGTTGLRRGYTF. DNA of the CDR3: TGTGCTAGTGGAACGACAGGCCTTAGAAGGGGCTACACCTTC. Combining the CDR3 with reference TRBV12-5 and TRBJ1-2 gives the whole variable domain DARVTQTPRHKVTEMGQEVTMRCQPILGHNTVFWYRQTMMQGLELLAYFRNRAPLDDSGMPKDRFSAEMPDATLATLKIQPSEPRDSAVYFCASGTTGLRRGYTFGSGTRLTVV.

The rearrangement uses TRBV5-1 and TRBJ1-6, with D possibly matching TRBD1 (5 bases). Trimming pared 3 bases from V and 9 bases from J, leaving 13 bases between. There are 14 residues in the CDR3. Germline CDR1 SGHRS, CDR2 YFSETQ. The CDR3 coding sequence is TGCGCCAGCAGCTCGCCGCAGGGAGGTTCACCCCTCCACTTT. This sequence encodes CASSSPQGGSPLHF.

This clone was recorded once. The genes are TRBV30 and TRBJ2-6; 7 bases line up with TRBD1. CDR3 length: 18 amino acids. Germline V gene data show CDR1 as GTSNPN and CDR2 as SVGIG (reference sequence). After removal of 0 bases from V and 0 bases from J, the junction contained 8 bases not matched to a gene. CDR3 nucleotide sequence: TGTGCCTGGAGTGTAGGGACAGTCGGACTCTCTGGGGCCAACGTCCTGACTTTC. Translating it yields CAWSVGTVGLSGANVLTF.

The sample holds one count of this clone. CDR3 nucleotides: TGTGCCAGCAGCTCTGGACAGGGGGTTGGCAATGAGCAGTTCTTC. This encodes CASSSGQGVGNEQFF. The chain couples TRBV7-6 to TRBJ2-1; TRBD1 agrees at 10 bases. Trimming took 4 bases from V and 6 from J; bases not matched to a gene: 6. Per germline, CDR1 SGHVS and CDR2 FNYEAQ. CDR3 length: 15 residues. Complete variable domain (other parts from reference TRBV7-6 and TRBJ2-1): GAGVSQSPRYKVTKRGQDVALRCDPISGHVSLYWYRQALGQGPEFLTYFNYEAQQDKSGLPNDRFSAERPEGSISTLTIQRTEQRDSAMYRCASSSGQGVGNEQFFGPGTRLTVL.

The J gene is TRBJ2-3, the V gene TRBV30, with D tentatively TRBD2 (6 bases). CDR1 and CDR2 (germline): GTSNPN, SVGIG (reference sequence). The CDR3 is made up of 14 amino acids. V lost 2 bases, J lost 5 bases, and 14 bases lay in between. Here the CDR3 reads CAWSINGRGDTQYF. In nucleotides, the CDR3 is TGTGCCTGGAGTATTAACGGGAGAGGAGATACGCAGTATTTT.

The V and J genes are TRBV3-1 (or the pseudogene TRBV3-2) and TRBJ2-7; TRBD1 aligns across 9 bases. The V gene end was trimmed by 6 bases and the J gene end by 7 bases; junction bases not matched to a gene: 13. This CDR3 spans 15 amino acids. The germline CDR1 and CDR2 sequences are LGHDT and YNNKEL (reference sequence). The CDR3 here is CASSYGGTGSREQYF. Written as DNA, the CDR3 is TGTGCCAGCAGTTATGGGGGGACAGGGTCGAGGGAGCAGTACTTC.

In DNA, the CDR3 is TGTGCCAGCAGTCTAGGGGAGGGGGAAGGCTACACCTTC. This sequence encodes CASSLGEGEGYTF. V usage is TRBV7-9 and J usage is TRBJ1-2; maybe TRBD1 (6 bases). CDR1 is SEHNR, CDR2 FQNEAQ, per germline (reference sequence). The V end was cut by 6 bases, the J end by 8 bases, with 16 bases between. This CDR3 contains 13 residues.

The CDR3 loop reads CASIPSLTTYNEQFF. CDR3 DNA: TGTGCCAGCATCCCCTCCTTAACTACATACAATGAGCAGTTCTTC. The gene calls are TRBV7-2 and TRBJ2-1; D uncertain. Germline-derived CDR1 and CDR2 are SGHTA and FQGNSA. The CDR3 is made up of 15 amino acids. Between the trimmed V and J ends, which lost 7 bases and 4 bases, there was a span of 17 bases.

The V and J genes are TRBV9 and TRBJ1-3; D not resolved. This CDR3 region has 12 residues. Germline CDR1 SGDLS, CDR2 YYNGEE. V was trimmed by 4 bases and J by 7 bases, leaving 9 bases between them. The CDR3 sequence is CASSPRENTIYF. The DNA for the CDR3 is TGTGCCAGCAGCCCCCGGGAGAACACCATATATTTT.

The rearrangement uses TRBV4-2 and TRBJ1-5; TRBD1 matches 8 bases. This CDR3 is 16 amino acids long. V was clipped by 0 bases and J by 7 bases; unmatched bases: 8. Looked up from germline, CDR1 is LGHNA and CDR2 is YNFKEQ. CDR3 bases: TGTGCCAGCAGCCAAGAGTATCGACAGGGGCCCCAGCCCCAGCATTTT. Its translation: CASSQEYRQGPQPQHF.

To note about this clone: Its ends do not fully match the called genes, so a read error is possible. CDR3 sequence: CASSRGGGSSYSEQFF. The CDR3 DNA is TGTGCCAGCAGCCGGGGAGGGGGGAGCTCCTACAGTGAGCAGTTCTTC. The chain has TRBV7-2 and TRBJ2-1; D might be TRBD2 (7 bases). CDR3 length equals 16 residues. Per the germline V gene, CDR1 is SGHTA and CDR2 is FQGNSA.

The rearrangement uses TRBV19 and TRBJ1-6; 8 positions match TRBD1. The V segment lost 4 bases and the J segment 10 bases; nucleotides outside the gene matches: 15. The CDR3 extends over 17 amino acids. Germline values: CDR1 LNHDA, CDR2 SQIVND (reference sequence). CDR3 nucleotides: TGTGCCAGTAGTAAGGGACTTTCGACAGGGGTAGAATCACCCCTCCACTTT. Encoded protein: CASSKGLSTGVESPLHF.

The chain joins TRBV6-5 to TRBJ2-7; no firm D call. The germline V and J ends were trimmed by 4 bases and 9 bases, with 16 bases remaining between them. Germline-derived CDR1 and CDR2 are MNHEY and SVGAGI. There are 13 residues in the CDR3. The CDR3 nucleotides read TGTGCCAGCAGTTCCTCCGCAGCGTCCGGGCAGTACTTC. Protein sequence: CASSSSAASGQYF.

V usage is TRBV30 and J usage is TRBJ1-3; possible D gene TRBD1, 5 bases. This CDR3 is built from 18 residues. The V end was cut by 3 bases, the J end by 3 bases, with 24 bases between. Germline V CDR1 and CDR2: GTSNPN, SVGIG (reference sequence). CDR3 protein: CAWSRWGEGNLGGNTIYF. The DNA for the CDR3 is TGTGCCTGGAGCCGGTGGGGGGAAGGGAATCTAGGTGGAAACACCATATATTTT. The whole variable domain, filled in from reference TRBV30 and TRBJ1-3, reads SQTIHQWPATLVQPVGSPLSLECTVEGTSNPNLYWYRQAAGRGLQLLFYSVGIGQISSEVPQNLSASRPQDRQFILSSKKLLLSDSGFYLCAWSRWGEGNLGGNTIYFGEGSWLTVV.

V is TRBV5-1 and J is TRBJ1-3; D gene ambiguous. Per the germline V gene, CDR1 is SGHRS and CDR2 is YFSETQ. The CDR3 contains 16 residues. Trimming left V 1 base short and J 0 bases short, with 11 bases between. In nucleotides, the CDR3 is TGCGCCAGCAGCTTGCTAGCGGGAGACTCTGGAAACACCATATATTTT. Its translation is CASSLLAGDSGNTIYF.

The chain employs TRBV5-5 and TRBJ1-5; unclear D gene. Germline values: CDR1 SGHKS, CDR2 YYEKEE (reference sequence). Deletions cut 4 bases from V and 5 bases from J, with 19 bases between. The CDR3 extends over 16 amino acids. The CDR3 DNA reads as TGTGCCAGCAGCGCTGTCGGTGGCGGCGGCTATCAGCCCCAGCATTTT. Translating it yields CASSAVGGGGYQPQHF.

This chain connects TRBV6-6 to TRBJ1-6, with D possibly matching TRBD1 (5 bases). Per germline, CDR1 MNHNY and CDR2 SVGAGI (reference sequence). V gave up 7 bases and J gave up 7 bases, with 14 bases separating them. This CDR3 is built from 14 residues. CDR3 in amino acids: CASNPTGGNSPLHF. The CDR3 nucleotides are TGTGCCAGCAACCCTACGGGGGGGAATTCACCCCTCCACTTT.

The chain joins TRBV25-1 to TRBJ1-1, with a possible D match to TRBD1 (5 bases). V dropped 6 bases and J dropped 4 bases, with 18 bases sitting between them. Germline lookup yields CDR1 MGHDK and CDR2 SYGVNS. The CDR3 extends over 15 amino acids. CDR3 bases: TGTGCCAGCAGACTTGCGGGATGGGGCGGCACTGAAGCTTTCTTT. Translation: CASRLAGWGGTEAFF.

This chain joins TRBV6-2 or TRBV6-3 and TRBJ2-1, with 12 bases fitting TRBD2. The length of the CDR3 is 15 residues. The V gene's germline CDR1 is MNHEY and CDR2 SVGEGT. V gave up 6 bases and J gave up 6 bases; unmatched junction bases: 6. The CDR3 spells CASSITSGRTNEQFF. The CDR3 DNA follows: TGTGCCAGCAGCATAACTAGCGGGAGGACCAATGAGCAGTTCTTC.